Listed here are 32 T cell receptor beta chains from one sample, sequenced in a study of shared clonotypes between healthy human individuals (TCRdb year 2020). CD8 naive samples were obtained by positive selection for CCR7 among CD45RO-negative cells, yielding a CD45RA+CCR7+ population from which TemRA cells were excluded. Libraries came from the immunoSEQ multiplex PCR assay. TCRdb carries this immuneACCESS record with in-frame sequences only. Its versions omit some clonotypes, under half of them owing to an unresolved V gene in the studies checked, with the rest unexplained. In this sample the table shows some 2.1 million clones, 90% to 95% of which occur a single time. About 1.7% of the sample goes to the ten largest clones. The sequenced sample consisted of naive CD8+ T cells from PBMCs. The cell subset or site label, read with the paper, signifies: CD45RA+CCR7+. The receptors were sampled from a man between 18 and 29 years old in good health. Some clones in this sample may be carry-over from other donors' samples.

This rearrangement joins TRBV2 to TRBJ1-3, with 7 nucleotides matching TRBD1. CDR3 length: 16 residues. Unmatched junction bases numbered 7, after V lost 5 bases and J lost 0 bases. Germline V gene lookup returns CDR1 SNHLY and CDR2 FYNNEI. The CDR3 coding sequence is TGTGCCAGCAGTTCAACAGGGGCCCTCTCTGGAAACACCATATATTTT. Its protein product is CASSSTGALSGNTIYF.

This chain links TRBV7-2 with TRBJ1-5; D call uncertain. This CDR3 is built from 15 residues. CDR1 SGHTA and CDR2 FQGNSA come from the germline V gene. Trimming shortened V by 5 bases and J by 0 bases, and 11 bases separated the two germline ends. The CDR3 sequence: CASSSGRYSNQPQHF. The CDR3 DNA follows: TGTGCCAGCAGCAGTGGACGGTATAGCAATCAGCCCCAGCATTTT.

This chain uses TRBV7-6 with TRBJ1-2; 8 bases are a match to TRBD1. This CDR3 region has 18 residues. Germline V gene data show CDR1 as SGHVS and CDR2 as FNYEAQ. With 5 bases clipped from V and 5 bases from J, the junction kept 19 bases outside the gene matches. CDR3 nucleotides: TGTGCCAGCAGCCGAACACAGGGGGGGTGGAAGGATCGATATGGCTACACCTTC. This sequence encodes CASSRTQGGWKDRYGYTF.

V is TRBV21-1 and J is TRBJ1-4. TRBV21-1 has pseudogene status. The length of the CDR3 is 16 residues. CDR3 coding DNA: TGTGCCAGCAGCAAAAGAATAGGTCCCAGTAATGAAAAACTGTTTTTT. This sequence encodes CASSKRIGPSNEKLFF.

This chain joins TRBV27 and TRBJ2-7, with D perhaps matching TRBD2 (5 bases). The CDR3 sequence is 15 residues long. The germline CDR1 and CDR2 sequences are MNHEY and SMNVEV (reference sequence). Trimming stripped 2 bases from V and 5 bases from J, with 16 bases between. CDR3 sequence: CASSLIGSLDDEQYF. The CDR3 coding sequence is TGTGCCAGCAGTTTAATAGGGAGCCTGGATGACGAGCAGTACTTC.

The chain recombines TRBV6-5 with TRBJ2-2; D ambiguous. Trimming left V 6 bases short and J 6 bases short, with 14 bases between. Germline V gene sequence: CDR1 MNHEY, CDR2 SVGAGI. The CDR3 is made up of 14 amino acids. The CDR3 spells CASSPVREPGELFF. CDR3 DNA sequence: TGTGCCAGCAGCCCCGTTCGTGAACCCGGGGAGCTGTTTTTT.

The genes are TRBV28 and TRBJ1-5, with D hard to call. In germline, CDR1 is MDHEN, CDR2 SYDVKM. Trimming took off 3 bases at V and 0 bases at J, with 12 bases between the two ends. The CDR3 is made up of 16 amino acids. CDR3 in DNA: TGTGCCAGCAGTTTGTACTCCCCCTCTAGCAATCAGCCCCAGCATTTT. It encodes CASSLYSPSSNQPQHF.

This clone was found a few times. The chain employs TRBV7-9 and TRBJ1-5; D is unclear. The CDR3 is 12 residues long. The V end was cut by 1 base, the J end by 7 bases, with 5 bases between. Germline lookup yields CDR1 SEHNR and CDR2 FQNEAQ (reference sequence). The CDR3 DNA is TGTGCCAGCAGCTTAGGTCTGCAGCCCCAGCATTTT. Translated, it gives CASSLGLQPQHF.

This chain uses TRBV28 with TRBJ2-7; 8 nucleotides align to TRBD1. Germline V lookup: CDR1 MDHEN, CDR2 SYDVKM. The CDR3 length is 16 residues. J was trimmed by 4 bases and V by 3 bases; bases with no gene match: 11. The CDR3 sequence: CASSFGRQQGVYEQYF. CDR3 sequence (DNA): TGTGCCAGCAGTTTTGGACGTCAACAGGGGGTTTACGAGCAGTACTTC.

The rearrangement uses TRBV11-1 and TRBJ2-1; 11 bases are shared with TRBD2. The CDR3 covers 16 residues. The ends lost 3 bases at V and 2 bases at J; junction bases unmatched: 3. Germline loops: CDR1 SGHAT, CDR2 FQDESV (reference sequence). This CDR3 is CASSFSGRAPYNEQFF. The CDR3 DNA sequence: TGTGCCAGCAGCTTTAGCGGGAGGGCCCCCTACAATGAGCAGTTCTTC.

The chain carries TRBV10-3 and TRBJ2-1; 7 bases map to TRBD1. The V segment lost 10 bases and the J segment 10 bases; nucleotides outside the gene matches: 7. The CDR3 length is 11 residues. Per germline, CDR1 ENHRY and CDR2 SYGVKD. The CDR3, as DNA: TGTGCCACCCGAGACAGGGACGAGCAGTTCTTC. It is translated as CATRDRDEQFF.

This rearrangement joins TRBV11-2 to TRBJ2-1, with a tentative D call TRBD2 (6 bases). CDR1 is SGHAT, CDR2 FQNNGV, per germline. The CDR3 has 16 amino acids. The V end lost 5 bases, the J end lost 0 bases, and 14 bases lay between the germline ends. The CDR3 loop reads CASSADLARSYNEQFF. In DNA form, the CDR3 reads TGTGCCAGCAGCGCCGACCTAGCGCGCTCCTACAATGAGCAGTTCTTC.

V gene TRBV29-1 combines with J gene TRBJ2-1, with D possibly matching TRBD2 (5 bases). Deletions cut 6 bases from V and 5 bases from J, with 11 bases between. This CDR3 spans 12 amino acids. Germline CDR1 and CDR2: SQVTM and ANQGSEA. DNA for the CDR3: TGCAGCGTAGTGGACTGGAACAATGAGCAGTTCTTC. It yields the protein CSVVDWNNEQFF.

For this clone: Different DNA sequences within this sample yield the same CDR3. The CDR3: CASSLPSGSSYNEQFF. The CDR3 DNA is TGTGCCAGCAGCTTGCCTAGCGGTAGCTCCTACAATGAGCAGTTCTTC. V usage is TRBV11-2 and J usage is TRBJ2-1; 7 bases fit TRBD2. This CDR3 comprises 16 residues. V dropped 3 bases and J dropped 0; count of bases not matched to a gene: 5. Germline V gene data show CDR1 as SGHAT and CDR2 as FQNNGV.

V and J are TRBV4-2 and TRBJ2-7, with D possibly matching TRBD1 (5 bases). Germline V gene lookup returns CDR1 LGHNA and CDR2 YNFKEQ. The CDR3 contains 14 residues. The germline V and J ends were trimmed by 2 bases and 3 bases, with 11 bases remaining between them. CDR3 in amino acids: CASSQPGTGYEQYF. CDR3 in DNA: TGTGCCAGCAGCCAACCGGGCACAGGCTACGAGCAGTACTTC.

J is TRBJ1-5 and V is TRBV27, with TRBD1 as a possible D gene (5 bases). Trimming shortened V by 10 bases and J by 10 bases, and 20 bases separated the two germline ends. The germline CDR1 and CDR2 sequences are MNHEY and SMNVEV (reference sequence). CDR3 length: 13 amino acids. CDR3 DNA: TGTGCCACCCTAGACGTCAGAGGGACCCCCCAGCATTTT. Its translation is CATLDVRGTPQHF.

This chain uses TRBV11-2 with TRBJ2-5; a possible D gene is TRBD1 (6 bases). The V gene's germline CDR1 is SGHAT and CDR2 FQNNGV. Trimming left V 5 bases short and J 5 bases short, with 24 bases between. The CDR3 loop spans 17 amino acids. In DNA, the CDR3 is TGTGCCAGCAGCCCCCGCCCCGGGACAAACGGGTTCGAGACCCAGTACTTC. Protein product: CASSPRPGTNGFETQYF.

The chain joins TRBV6-6 to TRBJ2-5; D gene ambiguous. The CDR3 has 16 amino acids. CDR1 and CDR2 (germline): MNHNY, SVGAGI (reference sequence). V was clipped by 2 bases and J by 4 bases, with 17 bases between them. DNA for the CDR3: TGTGCCAGCAGTTACCCGAGTGGCAACGCGCTAGAGACCCAGTACTTC. Residues: CASSYPSGNALETQYF.

This sequence joins TRBV9 and TRBJ2-1; 12 bases agree with TRBD2. Germline V lookup: CDR1 SGDLS, CDR2 YYNGEE. Losses at the gene ends were 4 bases for V and 4 bases for J; bases not matched to a gene: 9. This CDR3 is 17 amino acids long. The CDR3 DNA is TGTGCCAGCAGCAACAAGAACGGACTAGCGGGATACAATGAGCAGTTCTTC. The encoded protein is CASSNKNGLAGYNEQFF.

V and J are TRBV5-6 and TRBJ2-5; possibly TRBD1 for D (6 bases). The germline CDR1 and CDR2 sequences are SGHDT and YYEEEE. Trimming shortened V by 0 bases and J by 2 bases, and 8 bases separated the two germline ends. CDR3 length: 14 amino acids. DNA for the CDR3: TGTGCCAGCAGCTTGGCGGACAGTCAAGAGACCCAGTACTTC. Translation: CASSLADSQETQYF.

The chain couples TRBV23-1 to TRBJ2-3, with D perhaps matching TRBD2 (5 bases). TRBV23-1 is given ORF status, its function remaining uncertain. V was shortened by 0 bases and J by 5 bases, with 12 bases between the two germline ends. The CDR3 loop spans 15 amino acids. This chain's CDR3 is CASSQSPDAGDTQYF. In DNA, the CDR3 is TGCGCCAGCAGTCAATCCCCCGACGCGGGAGATACGCAGTATTTT.

This clone was detected once. This chain joins TRBV10-3 and TRBJ2-7; D perhaps matches TRBD1 (6 bases). Germline V gene data show CDR1 as ENHRY and CDR2 as SYGVKD. This CDR3 has 16 amino acids. V was trimmed by 2 bases and J by 4 bases, leaving 18 bases between them. CDR3 residues: CAISEVRQGSIYEQYF. The CDR3 DNA sequence: TGTGCCATCAGTGAGGTTCGGCAGGGGAGCATATACGAGCAGTACTTC.

CDR3 bases: TGTGCCAGCAGTCTGGGTCCACAGGGCTCCTACGAGCAGTACTTC. Protein: CASSLGPQGSYEQYF. The chain uses TRBV7-9 and TRBJ2-7; perhaps TRBD1 as D (6 bases). The CDR3 consists of 15 residues. V lost 6 bases and J 0 bases, leaving 15 bases between the germline ends. Germline V gives CDR1 SEHNR, CDR2 FQNEAQ (reference sequence).

The chain has TRBV11-3 and TRBJ2-2; 7 bases are shared with TRBD1. The CDR3 loop spans 14 amino acids. The V and J ends lost 4 bases and 6 bases, in that order; junction bases with no gene match: 5. In germline, CDR1 is SGHNT, CDR2 YENEEA. CDR3: CASSSGQLPGELFF. The CDR3 nucleotides read TGTGCCAGCAGCTCGGGACAGTTACCCGGGGAGCTGTTTTTT.

The chain joins TRBV4-1 to TRBJ2-3; D possibly matches TRBD1 or TRBD2 (6 bases each). V was pared by 1 base and J by 4 bases, with 12 bases between. The CDR3 loop spans 15 amino acids. The germline V gene encodes CDR1 MGHRA and CDR2 YSYEKL. The CDR3: CASSQGRGLADTQYF. For the CDR3, the DNA is TGCGCCAGCAGCCAAGGCCGGGGGCTGGCAGATACGCAGTATTTT.

The chain couples TRBV5-6 to TRBJ2-7; TRBD1 agrees at 11 bases. Germline V gene sequence: CDR1 SGHDT, CDR2 YYEEEE. The ends lost 3 bases at V and 5 bases at J; junction bases unmatched: 4. CDR3 length: 14 amino acids. The CDR3 protein is CASSWGQGVNEQYF. In nucleotides, the CDR3 is TGTGCCAGCAGCTGGGGACAGGGGGTTAACGAGCAGTACTTC.

This chain connects TRBV6-1 to TRBJ2-7; 8 bases are a match to TRBD1. Trimming cost V 6 bases and J 0 bases; bases outside gene matches: 7. This CDR3 region has 15 residues. CDR1 MNHNS and CDR2 SASEGT come from the germline V gene. CDR3 nucleotide sequence: TGTGCCAGCAGGGAATCGACAGGGGTCTCCTACGAGCAGTACTTC. Its translation: CASRESTGVSYEQYF.

The chain joins TRBV28 to TRBJ1-1; TRBD1 might be the D (5 bases). The CDR3 totals 15 residues. V was trimmed by 4 bases and J by 4 bases, leaving 16 bases between them. From germline, CDR1 is MDHEN and CDR2 SYDVKM. CDR3 region: CASSSPHRIGTEAFF. In DNA, the CDR3 is TGTGCCAGCAGTTCCCCGCACAGGATCGGCACTGAAGCTTTCTTT.

V gene TRBV6-1 combines with J gene TRBJ1-5; 9 bases fit TRBD1. The germline V gene has CDR1 MNHNS and CDR2 SASEGT. This CDR3 has 15 residues. Trimming cost V 10 bases and J 0 bases; bases outside gene matches: 7. The CDR3 DNA follows: TGTGCCATCGAGGGACAGGGAGGTAGCAATCAGCCCCAGCATTTT. It specifies CAIEGQGGSNQPQHF.

Comments on this clone: This CDR3 is also generated by other DNA sequences in the sample. The chain uses TRBV9 and TRBJ2-7; D may be TRBD2 (5 bases). V lost 0 bases and J 2 bases, leaving 12 bases between the germline ends. The length of the CDR3 is 15 residues. From germline, CDR1 is SGDLS and CDR2 YYNGEE. This CDR3 reads CASSVAGGPAYEQYF. CDR3 bases: TGTGCCAGCAGCGTAGCGGGCGGGCCAGCCTACGAGCAGTACTTC.

The chain links TRBV7-2 to TRBJ2-7; the D gene is possibly TRBD2 (5 bases). V lost 5 bases, J lost 0 bases, and 14 bases lay in between. From germline, CDR1 is SGHTA and CDR2 FQGNSA. The CDR3 consists of 15 residues. For the CDR3, the DNA is TGTGCCAGCAGCGTAGGAGGCAGCCCCTCCTACGAGCAGTACTTC. The encoded protein is CASSVGGSPSYEQYF.

A word on this clone: This same CDR3 is encoded by further DNA sequences in the sample. This rearrangement joins TRBV27 to TRBJ2-7, with TRBD2 matching 9 bases. With V trimmed by 5 bases and J by 4 bases, 6 bases remained unmatched. The germline gives CDR1 MNHEY, CDR2 SMNVEV (reference sequence). This CDR3 is 14 amino acids long. CDR3 sequence (DNA): TGTGCCAGCAGTCCGGGACTAGCTAGGTACGAGCAGTACTTC. The encoded protein is CASSPGLARYEQYF.